A selection of T cell receptor beta chains follows, all from one sample in a study of CD8 T cells in Susac syndrome. TCRdb called the immunoSEQ multiplex PCR reads again in MiXCR, with one record for every CDR3 protein. This table has some 120,000 distinct CDR3 sequences, less than 95% appearing once. Sequenced input: CD8+ T cells from PBMCs. Receptors originate from a human donor in good health. CDR3s include the opening cysteine and the closing phenylalanine or tryptophan. The D gene is left open where the match is weak.

TRBJ1-2,TRBV28,NA,CASSLTTNTNYGYTF
TRBJ2-3,TRBV20-1,NA,CSAGGRRSSTDTQYF
TRBJ1-1,TRBV9,NA,CASSAGLSGTEAFF
TRBJ1-1,TRBV7-9,NA,CASSLDGGGDTEAFF
TRBJ1-2,TRBV7-2,NA,CASSLRQSRGYTF
TRBJ2-2,TRBV20-1,TRBD2,CSAKAKGRESTGELFF
TRBJ2-7,TRBV5-1,NA,CASSRGLGREQYF
TRBJ2-1,TRBV12-3/TRBV12-4,TRBD2,CASSFVGGRGHNEQFF
TRBJ2-7,TRBV12-3/TRBV12-4,NA,CASQDNSYEQYF
TRBJ2-7,TRBV18,TRBD2,CASSPRASGSYEQYF
TRBJ1-2,TRBV20-1,NA,CSASSQAPYGYTF
TRBJ2-3,TRBV3-1,NA,CASSQEGYTQYF
TRBJ2-7,TRBV6-5,TRBD2,CATTRTSGNYEQYF
TRBJ1-1,TRBV29-1,NA,CSVGTGGNTEAFF
TRBJ1-5,TRBV29-1,NA,CSAKSPGFNQPQHF
TRBJ1-1,TRBV6-2/TRBV6-3,NA,CASSFEVSEATTEAFF
TRBJ2-1,TRBV29-1,NA,CSARLRHGEQFF
TRBJ1-1,TRBV7-2,NA,CANSPGRMNTEAFF
TRBJ2-7,TRBV11-2,TRBD1,CASSATGDGYEQYF
TRBJ1-2,TRBV5-5,NA,CASSFEGYGYTF
TRBJ2-1,TRBV11-2,TRBD2,CASSSPLAGLEKQFF
TRBJ2-5,TRBV13,NA,CASKVGGLEETQYF
TRBJ1-2,TRBV29-1,NA,CSVEVGRGGCTF
TRBJ1-2,TRBV3-1,TRBD1,CASSRQGLRDYGYTF
TRBJ2-3,TRBV9,TRBD1,CASSTRDRAPDTQYF
TRBJ1-1,TRBV6-5,NA,CASSPTGVGAFF
TRBJ2-2,TRBV29-1,NA,CSVLVGVTTGELFF
TRBJ2-1,TRBV5-1,NA,CASTSGQGGNEQFF
TRBJ2-1,TRBV7-8,TRBD2,CASSAGGPNEQFF
TRBJ2-1,TRBV16,NA,CASSQSMLAHNEQFF
TRBJ2-7,TRBV6-2/TRBV6-3,NA,CASSYSVHRDGDYEQYF
TRBJ1-1,TRBV30,NA,CAWSKGPGRGLRAEAFF
TRBJ2-5,TRBV19,TRBD2,CASRLAGGIETQYF
TRBJ2-2,TRBV4-3,TRBD1,CASSPYSPGQYTGELFF
TRBJ2-3,TRBV14,TRBD1,CASSQLLTGAFGDTQYF
TRBJ2-2,TRBV7-3,NA,CASSFSGDTGELFF
TRBJ2-1,TRBV15,TRBD2,CATSRREGLNEQFF
TRBJ2-2,TRBV6-1,NA,CASSEQENTGELFF
TRBJ2-1,TRBV3-1,TRBD2,CASSLGLAGAYNEQFF
TRBJ1-2,TRBV29-1,NA,CTTWGGNYGYTF
TRBJ2-3,TRBV11-2,NA,CASSPMGRRGSTQYF
TRBJ2-7,TRBV7-2,NA,CASSTTLANYEQYF
TRBJ2-2,TRBV9,TRBD1,CASSVGDRVFTGELFF
TRBJ1-2,TRBV14,NA,CASSQAGGYYTF
TRBJ2-2,TRBV5-4,TRBD1,CASSVGQGADTGELFF
TRBJ1-2,TRBV20-1,NA,CSARDLFGVVRVGVGYTF
TRBJ2-3,TRBV7-2,NA,CASSLRVRATADTQYF
TRBJ1-3,TRBV11-2,NA,CASSLGGSGNTIYF
TRBJ2-2,TRBV5-4,NA,CASMARAGTGELFF
TRBJ2-7,TRBV6-2/TRBV6-3,TRBD2,CAARGASGKLYEQYF
TRBJ2-1,TRBV12-3/TRBV12-4,TRBD2,CASSRSAGTNRNEQFF
TRBJ1-4,TRBV6-2/TRBV6-3,NA,CASSYRSTNEKLFF
TRBJ2-3,TRBV6-1,NA,CASSPLAGMDADTQYF
TRBJ2-6,TRBV2,NA,CASRTRMGAAGANVLTF